This T cell receptor (beta chain) appears in the sequencing data of a study of shared clonotypes between healthy human individuals. Points from the study as a whole: Clonotypes which were not shared had lower generation probabilities than clonotypes that all four donors shared. Blood alone was sampled, and tissue repertoires likely differ.

Every subset's genomic DNA went evenly onto several immunoSEQ plates. A roughly 220 ng quantity of DNA, approximately 29,000 T cell genomes, went into the sorted-subset replicate PCRs. Assay used: immunoSEQ multiplex PCR; TCRdb lists only in-frame clones, some missing. This table has fewer than 850,000 clones, 90% appearing once. A remark on this clone: The antigen is not known. Other DNA sequences in the same sample also yield this CDR3.

V was trimmed by 0 bases and J by 8 bases, leaving 6 bases between them. Germline CDR1 and CDR2: SGHRS and YFSETQ. There are 12 residues in the CDR3. Sequencing input: memory CD8+ T cells from PBMCs. Described subset: CD45RO+ cells pooled with CCR7-negative TemRA cells. The clonotype was recovered from a man between 18 and 35 years old in good health. Some clones in this sample may be carry-over from other donors' samples. The chain links TRBV5-1 to TRBJ2-1; either TRBD1 or TRBD2 may fit D (5 bases each). Written as DNA, the CDR3 is TGCGCCAGCAGCTTGGTGGGGGATGAGCAGTTCTTC. This sequence encodes CASSLVGDEQFF. Using reference TRBV5-1 and TRBJ2-1 for the parts outside the CDR3, the full variable domain is KAGVTQTPRYLIKTRGQQVTLSCSPISGHRSVSWYQQTPGQGLQFLFEYFSETQRNKGNFPGRFSGRQFSNSRSEMNVSTLELGDSALYLCASSLVGDEQFFGPGTRLTVL.